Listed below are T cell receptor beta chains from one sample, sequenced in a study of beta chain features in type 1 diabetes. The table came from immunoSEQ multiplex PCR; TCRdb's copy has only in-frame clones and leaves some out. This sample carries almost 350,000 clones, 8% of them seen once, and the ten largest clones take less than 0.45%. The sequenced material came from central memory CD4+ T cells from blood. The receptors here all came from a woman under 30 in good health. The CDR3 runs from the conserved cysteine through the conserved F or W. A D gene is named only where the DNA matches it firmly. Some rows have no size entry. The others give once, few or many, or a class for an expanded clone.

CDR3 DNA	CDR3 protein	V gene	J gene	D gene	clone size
TGTGCCAGCAGCTTAGTTGCGGGAGGGAATGAGCAGTTCTTC	CASSLVAGGNEQFF	TRBV11-1	TRBJ2-1	TRBD2	few
TGTGCCAGCAGTGACGATTTCTCTGGGGCCAACGTCCTGACTTTC	CASSDDFSGANVLTF	TRBV2	TRBJ2-6	NA	NA
TGTGCCAGCAGCGTAGCTTTGACTAGCGGTAGCTCCTACGAGCAGTACTTC	CASSVALTSGSSYEQYF	TRBV9	TRBJ2-7	TRBD2	NA
TGCAGCGTGAACAGGGGGCGAATAGGAGGCTACACCTTC	CSVNRGRIGGYTF	TRBV29-1	TRBJ1-2	TRBD1	NA
TGTGCCAGCAGTGAAGGGAGCTATGACAATCAGCCCCAGCATTTT	CASSEGSYDNQPQHF	TRBV2	TRBJ1-5	NA	many
TGTGCCAGCAGCCCCCGGGATCATGGCTACACCTTC	CASSPRDHGYTF	TRBV7-2	TRBJ1-2	NA	few
TGTGCCAGCAGATCGAAGATGGGCTCCTACGAGCAGTACTTC	CASRSKMGSYEQYF	TRBV27	TRBJ2-7	NA	NA
TGTGCCAGCAGCTTATCAGCGGTCACAGATACGCAGTATTTT	CASSLSAVTDTQYF	TRBV7-3	TRBJ2-3	NA	NA
TGTGCCACCAGCAGAGACTTCGGAGAGTACAATGAGCAGTTCTTC	CATSRDFGEYNEQFF	TRBV15	TRBJ2-1	NA	NA
TGCGCCAGCAGCCAAGAAGCGGCTAGCGGCCCCAATGAGCAGTTCTTC	CASSQEAASGPNEQFF	TRBV4-3	TRBJ2-1	TRBD2	few
TGTGCCAGCAGGTGGGGGACGTACACAGATACGCAGTATTTT	CASRWGTYTDTQYF	TRBV2	TRBJ2-3	NA	NA
TGTGCCAGCAGTTCTCGCCCGCTCCAGAACACTGAAGCTTTCTTT	CASSSRPLQNTEAFF	TRBV7-2	TRBJ1-1	NA	few
TGTGCCAGCAGCTTAAGCGGGGGAGAGGAGACCCAGTACTTC	CASSLSGGEETQYF	TRBV7-3	TRBJ2-5	TRBD2	NA
TGTGCCAGCAGCGTAGGGATTAATAGCAATCAGCCCCAGCATTTT	CASSVGINSNQPQHF	TRBV2	TRBJ1-5	NA	few
TGTGCCAGCAGCTTTTTCCACGAGCAGTACTTC	CASSFFHEQYF	TRBV7-9	TRBJ2-7	NA	few
TGTGCCAGTAGTATTACCTCTGGGGGCGGGAGGGCCGCGAATGAGCAGTTCTTC	CASSITSGGGRAANEQFF	TRBV19	TRBJ2-1	TRBD2	many
TGCAGTGCTAGAGGTACGGGCGAGCAGTACTTC	CSARGTGEQYF	TRBV20-1	TRBJ2-7	NA	few
TGTGCCACCAGCAGGGGACAGGCGACCAACTATGGCTACACCTTC	CATSRGQATNYGYTF	TRBV15	TRBJ1-2	TRBD1	NA
TGTGCCAGCAGCGGAAGAGATAGGACCTACAATGAGCAGTTCTTC	CASSGRDRTYNEQFF	TRBV9	TRBJ2-1	NA	NA
TGTGCCAGCAGCTTAGACGGATACAGGGATTACAATGAGCAGTTCTTC	CASSLDGYRDYNEQFF	TRBV7-2	TRBJ2-1	NA	NA
TGCAGCGTTGATGGTTACTTATGGGACGGTGAGCAGTTCTTC	CSVDGYLWDGEQFF	TRBV29-1	TRBJ2-1	NA	few
TGTGCCAGCACCTCAGTGCCCTGGGACACTGAAGCTTTCTTT	CASTSVPWDTEAFF	TRBV5-4	TRBJ1-1	NA	many
TGTGCCAGCAGCTTAGGGGCCGGAAACACCATATATTTT	CASSLGAGNTIYF	TRBV11-2	TRBJ1-3	NA	NA
TGTGCCAGTAGTGCAAATGACCGCTACAATGAGCAGTTCTTC	CASSANDRYNEQFF	TRBV19	TRBJ2-1	NA	few
TGTGCCAGCAGCTTAGGAGCCGGGACCATCCAAGAGACCCAGTACTTC	CASSLGAGTIQETQYF	TRBV7-6	TRBJ2-5	NA	NA
TGTGCCAGCAGCTTAGCGGTGACAGGGGAAAAACTGTTTTTT	CASSLAVTGEKLFF	TRBV7-8	TRBJ1-4	TRBD1	NA
TGTGCCACCAGCAAGTGGGAAGAGACCCAGTACTTC	CATSKWEETQYF	TRBV15	TRBJ2-5	NA	NA
TGTGCCAGCAGCTTAGATACAAGATCGGGTGGCTACACCTTC	CASSLDTRSGGYTF	TRBV7-2	TRBJ1-2	NA	NA
TGTGCCAGCAGCCCCTGGGTAGCGGGTATGAATGAGCAGTTCTTC	CASSPWVAGMNEQFF	TRBV7-2	TRBJ2-1	TRBD2	NA
TGTGCCAGCAGCGCCAGCGGGATCGAGCAGTTCTTC	CASSASGIEQFF	TRBV11-3	TRBJ2-1	TRBD2	NA